This T cell receptor (beta chain) was captured in a study of T-cell memory formation after mild COVID-19. Study details: Largely, the TCR clusters proved donor specific.

With regard to this clonotype: Its antigen remains unidentified.

The CDR3 contains 14 residues. The germline V gene encodes CDR1 SGHRS and CDR2 YFSETQ. The V end was cut by 5 bases, the J end by 9 bases, with 18 bases between. Study-level points and caveats: Memory sampled before infection contained some responding clones, suggesting cross-reactive memory joined. Nothing showed for sure that second-wave clones peaking on day 37 were SARS-CoV-2 specific. Clones shrinking from day 15 to 85 showed even CD4/CD8 mixes; later expanders tilted CD4+.

In TCRdb, the 5' RACE reads were re-called with MiXCR into one record per CDR3 protein. The data contain some 150,000 distinct CDR3 sequences, 15% to 20% of them singletons. Sample: PBMCs or a T cell subset sorted from them (not recorded which). This TCR came from an adult woman who had mild COVID-19 (a few samples of this study predate the infection). Cell type and time point are not known. J is TRBJ1-3 and V is TRBV5-1; a possible D gene is TRBD1 (5 bases). The CDR3 nucleotides read TGCGCCAGCAGTGCCGACGGTCTTGGGGGCACCATATATTTT. It specifies CASSADGLGGTIYF.